This T cell receptor (beta chain) originates from a study of CD8 T cells in Susac syndrome. Random hexamers were used to reverse transcribe roughly 0.45 to 1 ug of RNA. TCRdb called the immunoSEQ multiplex PCR reads again in MiXCR, with one record for every CDR3 protein. This table has about 53,000 distinct CDR3 sequences, around 95% appearing once. Germline V CDR1 and CDR2: DFQATT, SNEGSKA (reference sequence). Losses at the gene ends were 4 bases for V and 2 bases for J; bases not matched to a gene: 4. The CDR3 extends over 13 amino acids. The patients with Susac syndrome were individuals who fulfilled the recently defined diagnostic criteria for disease that was either definite or probable.

This clonotype originated in a human donor with Susac syndrome. Source material: CD8+ T cells from PBMCs. This chain uses TRBV20-1 with TRBJ2-7; 8 bases are a match to TRBD1. The chain's CDR3 is CSAKQGATYEQYF. The CDR3 DNA follows: TGCAGTGCTAAGCAGGGGGCAACCTACGAGCAGTACTTC.